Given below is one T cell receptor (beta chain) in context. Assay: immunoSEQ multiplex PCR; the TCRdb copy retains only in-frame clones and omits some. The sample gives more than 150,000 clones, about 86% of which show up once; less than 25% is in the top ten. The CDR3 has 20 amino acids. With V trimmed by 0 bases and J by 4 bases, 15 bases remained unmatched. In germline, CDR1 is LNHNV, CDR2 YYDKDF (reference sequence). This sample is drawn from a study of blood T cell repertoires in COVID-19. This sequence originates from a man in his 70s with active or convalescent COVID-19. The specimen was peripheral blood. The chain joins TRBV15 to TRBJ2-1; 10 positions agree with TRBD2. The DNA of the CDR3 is TGTGCCACCAGCAGAGATTCGGCTAGCGGGAGTTTGGGGGGTTACAATGAGCAGTTCTTC. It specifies CATSRDSASGSLGGYNEQFF.